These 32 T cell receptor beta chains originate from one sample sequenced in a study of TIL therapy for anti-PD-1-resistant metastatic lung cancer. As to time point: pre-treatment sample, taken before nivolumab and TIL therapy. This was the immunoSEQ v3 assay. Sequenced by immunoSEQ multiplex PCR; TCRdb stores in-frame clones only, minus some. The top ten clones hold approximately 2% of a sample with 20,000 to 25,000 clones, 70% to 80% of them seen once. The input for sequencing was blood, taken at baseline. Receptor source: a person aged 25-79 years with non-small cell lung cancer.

As DNA, the CDR3 is TGTGCCACCTGGGACAGGGGACGGAAAAAACTGTTTTTT. This gives the protein CATWDRGRKKLFF. The chain combines TRBV28 with TRBJ1-4; 10 nucleotides align to TRBD1. The trim removed 10 bases at V and 9 bases at J, leaving 8 bases unmatched. The CDR3 is 13 amino acids. Germline lookup yields CDR1 MDHEN and CDR2 SYDVKM.

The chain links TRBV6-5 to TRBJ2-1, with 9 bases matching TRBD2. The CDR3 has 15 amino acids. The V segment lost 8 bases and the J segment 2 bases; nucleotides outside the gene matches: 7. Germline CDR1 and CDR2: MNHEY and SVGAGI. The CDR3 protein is CASLSSGAPYNEQFF. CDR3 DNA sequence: TGTGCCAGCCTCTCTAGCGGGGCCCCCTACAATGAGCAGTTCTTC.

CDR3 sequence (DNA): TGTGCCAGCAGCCGGGACGGAAACACTGAAGCTTTCTTT. It is translated as CASSRDGNTEAFF. The chain is built from TRBV7-9 and TRBJ1-1, with D possibly TRBD1 on 5 matching bases. V was pared by 5 bases and J by 2 bases, with 9 bases between. CDR3 length: 13 residues. Germline-derived CDR1 and CDR2 are SEHNR and FQNEAQ (reference sequence). The full variable domain, its missing parts supplied by reference TRBV7-9 and TRBJ1-1, is DTGVSQNPRHKITKRGQNVTFRCDPISEHNRLYWYRQTLGQGPEFLTYFQNEAQLEKSRLLSDRFSAERPKGSFSTLEIQRTEQGDSAMYLCASSRDGNTEAFFGQGTRLTVV.

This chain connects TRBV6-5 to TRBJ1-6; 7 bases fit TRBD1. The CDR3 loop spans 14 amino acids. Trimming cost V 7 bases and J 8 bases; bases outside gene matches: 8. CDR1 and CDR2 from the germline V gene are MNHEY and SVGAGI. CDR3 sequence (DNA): TGTGCCAGCACCGATGGACAGGAGTATTCACCCCTCCACTTT. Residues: CASTDGQEYSPLHF.

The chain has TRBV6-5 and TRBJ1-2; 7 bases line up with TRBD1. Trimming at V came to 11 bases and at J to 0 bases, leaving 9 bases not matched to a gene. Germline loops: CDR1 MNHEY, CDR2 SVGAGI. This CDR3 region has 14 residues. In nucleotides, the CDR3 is TGTGCCGGGGGACAGCGAATAGCTAACTATGGCTACACCTTC. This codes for CAGGQRIANYGYTF.

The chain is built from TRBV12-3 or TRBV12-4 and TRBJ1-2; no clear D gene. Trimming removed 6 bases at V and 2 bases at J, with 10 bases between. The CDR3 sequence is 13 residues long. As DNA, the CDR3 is TGTGCCAGCAGGACGGGTGGCAACTATGGCTACACCTTC. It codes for CASRTGGNYGYTF.

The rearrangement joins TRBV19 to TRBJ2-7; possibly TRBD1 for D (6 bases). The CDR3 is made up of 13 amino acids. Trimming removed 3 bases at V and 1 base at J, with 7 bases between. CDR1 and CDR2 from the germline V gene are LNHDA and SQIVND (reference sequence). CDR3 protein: CASSMTGSYEQYF. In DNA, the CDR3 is TGTGCCAGTAGTATGACAGGTTCCTACGAGCAGTACTTC.

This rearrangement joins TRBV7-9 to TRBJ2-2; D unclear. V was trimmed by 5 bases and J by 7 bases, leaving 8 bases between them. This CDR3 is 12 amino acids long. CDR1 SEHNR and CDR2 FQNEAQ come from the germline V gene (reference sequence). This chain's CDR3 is CASSPLVGELFF. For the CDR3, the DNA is TGTGCCAGCAGCCCCCTCGTCGGGGAGCTGTTTTTT.

In nucleotides, the CDR3 is TGCGCCAGCAGCTTGGCGGGGGGCAGCAATCAGCCCCAGCATTTT. Translation: CASSLAGGSNQPQHF. This chain joins TRBV5-1 and TRBJ1-5; D might be TRBD1 (6 bases). V gave up 0 bases and J gave up 1 base, with 8 bases separating them. Germline V CDR1 and CDR2: SGHRS, YFSETQ. The CDR3 runs 15 residues.

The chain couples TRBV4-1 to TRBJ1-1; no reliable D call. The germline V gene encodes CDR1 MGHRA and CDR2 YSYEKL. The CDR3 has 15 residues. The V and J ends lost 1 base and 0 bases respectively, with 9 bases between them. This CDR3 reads CASSQGVHMNTEAFF. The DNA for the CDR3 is TGCGCCAGCAGCCAAGGTGTGCATATGAACACTGAAGCTTTCTTT.

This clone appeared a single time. CDR3 residues: CASSSGLRVFSTDTQYF. The CDR3 region has the DNA TGTGCCAGCAGTTCTGGGCTAAGGGTATTTAGCACAGATACGCAGTATTTT. The chain links TRBV6-2 or TRBV6-3 to TRBJ2-3; D gene ambiguous. Germline V gene lookup returns CDR1 MNHEY and CDR2 SVGEGT. The CDR3 is made up of 17 amino acids. V was cut by 4 bases and J by 0 bases, with 17 bases left in between.

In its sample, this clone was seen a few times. DNA for the CDR3: TGTGCCAGCAGTGAAACAGATACGCAGTATTTT. Residues: CASSETDTQYF. The J gene is TRBJ2-3, the V gene TRBV2; D unclear. The CDR3 covers 11 residues. CDR1 is SNHLY, CDR2 FYNNEI, per germline. Trimming shortened V by 2 bases and J by 3 bases, and 0 bases separated the two germline ends.

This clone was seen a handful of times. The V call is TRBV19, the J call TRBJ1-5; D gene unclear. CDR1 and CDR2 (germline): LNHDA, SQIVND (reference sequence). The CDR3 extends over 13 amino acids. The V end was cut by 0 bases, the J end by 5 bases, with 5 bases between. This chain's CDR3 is CASSIDLDQPQHF. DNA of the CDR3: TGTGCCAGTAGTATAGATCTGGATCAGCCCCAGCATTTT.

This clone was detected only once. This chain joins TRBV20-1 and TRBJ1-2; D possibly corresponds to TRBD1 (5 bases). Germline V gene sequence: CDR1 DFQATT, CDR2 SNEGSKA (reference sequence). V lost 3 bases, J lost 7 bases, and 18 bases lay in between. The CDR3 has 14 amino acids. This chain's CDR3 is CSASMWGTRAGYTF. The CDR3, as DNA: TGCAGTGCTAGTATGTGGGGCACGAGGGCTGGCTACACCTTC.

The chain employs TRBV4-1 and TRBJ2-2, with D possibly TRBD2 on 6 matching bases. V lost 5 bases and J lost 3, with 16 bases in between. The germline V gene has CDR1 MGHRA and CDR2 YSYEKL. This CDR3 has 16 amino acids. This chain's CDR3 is CASSIDPGLYTGELFF. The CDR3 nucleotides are TGCGCCAGCAGCATCGACCCGGGACTTTACACCGGGGAGCTGTTTTTT.

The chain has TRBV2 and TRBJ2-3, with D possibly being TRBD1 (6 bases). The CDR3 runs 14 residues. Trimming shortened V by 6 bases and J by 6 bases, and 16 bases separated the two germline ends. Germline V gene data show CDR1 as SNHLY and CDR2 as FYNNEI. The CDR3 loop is CASSGRQAGDTQYF. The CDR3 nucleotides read TGTGCCAGCAGCGGTAGACAGGCGGGCGATACGCAGTATTTT. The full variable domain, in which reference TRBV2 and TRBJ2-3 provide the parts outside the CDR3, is EPEVTQTPSHQVTQMGQEVILRCVPISNHLYFYWYRQILGQKVEFLVSFYNNEISEKSEIFDDQFSVERPDGSNFTLKIRSTKLEDSAMYFCASSGRQAGDTQYFGPGTRLTVL.

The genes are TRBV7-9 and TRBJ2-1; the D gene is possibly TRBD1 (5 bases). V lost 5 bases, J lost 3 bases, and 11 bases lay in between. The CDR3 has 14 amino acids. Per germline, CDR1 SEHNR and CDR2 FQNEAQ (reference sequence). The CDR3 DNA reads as TGTGCCAGCAGCAATGGGGCAGACTACAATGAGCAGTTCTTC. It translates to CASSNGADYNEQFF.

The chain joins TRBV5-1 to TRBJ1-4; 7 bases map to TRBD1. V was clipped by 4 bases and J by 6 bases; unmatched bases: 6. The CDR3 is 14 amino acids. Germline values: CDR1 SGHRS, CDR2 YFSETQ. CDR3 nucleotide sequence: TGCGCCAGCAGCGAACAGGGGTTGGATGAAAAACTGTTTTTT. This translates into CASSEQGLDEKLFF.

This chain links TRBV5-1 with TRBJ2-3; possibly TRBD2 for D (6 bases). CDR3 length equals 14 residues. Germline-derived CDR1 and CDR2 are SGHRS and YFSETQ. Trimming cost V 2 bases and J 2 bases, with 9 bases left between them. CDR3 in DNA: TGCGCCAGCAGCTTACGGGACTCCACAGATACGCAGTATTTT. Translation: CASSLRDSTDTQYF.

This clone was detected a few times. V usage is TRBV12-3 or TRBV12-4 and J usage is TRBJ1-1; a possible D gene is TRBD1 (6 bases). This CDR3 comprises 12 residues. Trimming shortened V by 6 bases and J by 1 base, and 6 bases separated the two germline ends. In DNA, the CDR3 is TGTGCCAGCAGCAGGGGGAACACTGAAGCTTTCTTT. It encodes CASSRGNTEAFF.

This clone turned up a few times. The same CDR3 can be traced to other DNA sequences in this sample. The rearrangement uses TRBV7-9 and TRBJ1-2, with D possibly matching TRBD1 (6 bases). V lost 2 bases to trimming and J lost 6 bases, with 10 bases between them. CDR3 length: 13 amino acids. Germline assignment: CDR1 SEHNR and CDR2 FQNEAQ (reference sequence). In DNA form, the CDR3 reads TGTGCCAGCAGCTTATCCAGGGGTGATGGCTACACCTTC. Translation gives CASSLSRGDGYTF.

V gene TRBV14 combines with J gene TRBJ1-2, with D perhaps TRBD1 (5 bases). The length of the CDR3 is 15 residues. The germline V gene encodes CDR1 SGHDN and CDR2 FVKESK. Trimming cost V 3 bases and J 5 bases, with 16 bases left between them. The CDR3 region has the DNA TGTGCCAGCAGCCAGATTTCAGGGCCCATATATGGCTACACCTTC. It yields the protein CASSQISGPIYGYTF.

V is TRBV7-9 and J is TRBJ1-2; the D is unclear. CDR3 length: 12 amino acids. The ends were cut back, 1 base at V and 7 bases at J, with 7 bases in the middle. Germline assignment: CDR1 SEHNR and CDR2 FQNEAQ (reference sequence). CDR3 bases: TGTGCCAGCAGCTTAGGCATTCTTGGCTACACCTTC. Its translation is CASSLGILGYTF.

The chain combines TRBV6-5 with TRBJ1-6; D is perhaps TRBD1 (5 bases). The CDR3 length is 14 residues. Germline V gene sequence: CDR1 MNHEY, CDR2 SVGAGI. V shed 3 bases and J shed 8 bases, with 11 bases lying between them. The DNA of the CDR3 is TGTGCCAGCAGTTATCAGGGCTGGGATTCACCCCTCCACTTT. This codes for CASSYQGWDSPLHF.

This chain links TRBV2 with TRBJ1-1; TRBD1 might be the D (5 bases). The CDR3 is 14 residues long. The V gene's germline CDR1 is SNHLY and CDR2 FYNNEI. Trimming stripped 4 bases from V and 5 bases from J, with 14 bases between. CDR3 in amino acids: CASSATGSGTEAFF. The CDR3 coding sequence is TGTGCCAGCAGTGCTACAGGCTCGGGGACTGAAGCTTTCTTT.

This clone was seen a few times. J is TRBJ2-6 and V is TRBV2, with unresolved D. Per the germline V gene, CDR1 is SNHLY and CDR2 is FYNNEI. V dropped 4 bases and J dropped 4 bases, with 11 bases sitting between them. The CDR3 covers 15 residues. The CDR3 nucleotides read TGTGCCAGCAGTGGGCCGGGTACGGGGGCCAACGTCCTGACTTTC. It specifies CASSGPGTGANVLTF.

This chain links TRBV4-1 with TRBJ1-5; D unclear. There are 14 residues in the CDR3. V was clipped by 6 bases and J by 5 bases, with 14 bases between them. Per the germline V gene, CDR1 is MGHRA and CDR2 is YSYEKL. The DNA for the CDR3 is TGCGCCAGCAGACCAACGTTTAATGATCAGCCCCAGCATTTT. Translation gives CASRPTFNDQPQHF.

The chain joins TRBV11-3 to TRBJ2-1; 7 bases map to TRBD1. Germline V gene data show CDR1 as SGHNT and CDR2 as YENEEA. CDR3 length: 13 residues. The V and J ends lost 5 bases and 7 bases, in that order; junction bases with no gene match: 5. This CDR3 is CASSTGVGNEQFF. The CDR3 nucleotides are TGTGCCAGCAGCACAGGGGTAGGGAATGAGCAGTTCTTC.

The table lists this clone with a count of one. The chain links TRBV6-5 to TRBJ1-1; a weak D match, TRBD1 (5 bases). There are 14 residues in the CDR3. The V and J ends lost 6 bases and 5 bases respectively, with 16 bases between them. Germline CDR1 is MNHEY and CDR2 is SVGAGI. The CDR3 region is CASRRDGARTEAFF. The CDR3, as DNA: TGTGCCAGCAGGAGGGACGGTGCGAGGACTGAAGCTTTCTTT.

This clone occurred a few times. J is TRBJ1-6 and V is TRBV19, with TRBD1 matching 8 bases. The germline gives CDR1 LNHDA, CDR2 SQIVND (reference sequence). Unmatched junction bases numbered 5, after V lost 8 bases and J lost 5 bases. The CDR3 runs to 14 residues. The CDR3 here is CASRGQGDNSPLHF. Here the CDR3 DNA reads TGTGCCAGTCGAGGACAGGGTGATAATTCACCCCTCCACTTT.

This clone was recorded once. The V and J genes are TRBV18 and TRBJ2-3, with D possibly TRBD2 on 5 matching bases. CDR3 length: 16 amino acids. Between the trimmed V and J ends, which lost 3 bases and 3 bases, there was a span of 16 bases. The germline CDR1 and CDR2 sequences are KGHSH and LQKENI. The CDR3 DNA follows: TGTGCCAGCTCACCCCCGGACTCATCGGCGACAGATACGCAGTATTTT. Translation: CASSPPDSSATDTQYF.

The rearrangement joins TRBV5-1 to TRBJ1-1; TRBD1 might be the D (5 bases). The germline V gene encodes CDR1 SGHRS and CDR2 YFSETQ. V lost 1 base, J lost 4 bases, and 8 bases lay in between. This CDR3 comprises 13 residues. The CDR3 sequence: CASSLKRGTEAFF. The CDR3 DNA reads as TGCGCCAGCAGCTTGAAAAGGGGCACTGAAGCTTTCTTT.